These 6 T cell receptor beta chains were sequenced from one sample in a study of blood T cell repertoires in COVID-19. Some clones are missing from TCRdb's copy, which holds only in-frame ones; the method was immunoSEQ multiplex PCR. The repertoire has about 460,000 clones, 75% to 90% of them found once; the top ten carry roughly 8.5%. Sequencing input: PBMCs or T cells enriched from blood (not recorded which). The receptor set was obtained from a woman aged 55-70 years who had recovered from COVID-19.

This clone appeared once. The J gene is TRBJ2-2, the V gene TRBV2; D not resolved. Between the trimmed V and J ends, which lost 3 bases and 11 bases, there was a span of 13 bases. The CDR3 runs to 13 residues. CDR1 is SNHLY and CDR2 is FYNNEI in the germline V gene. The CDR3 nucleotides are TGTGCCAGCAGTGAGGTGGGCCAAGTAGAGCTGTTTTTT. The encoded protein is CASSEVGQVELFF.

V is TRBV3-1 (or the pseudogene TRBV3-2) and J is TRBJ1-1, with D maybe TRBD1 (6 bases). This CDR3 has 15 residues. Germline V lookup: CDR1 LGHDT, CDR2 YNNKEL (reference sequence). Trimming took 6 bases from V and 5 from J, leaving 19 bases between them. CDR3 protein: CASSPLSGVGTEAFF. For the CDR3, the DNA is TGTGCCAGCAGTCCTTTATCAGGGGTGGGAACTGAAGCTTTCTTT.

Turning to this clone: A read error is likely, as this CDR3 ends without the conserved phenylalanine or tryptophan. The DNA is left out, because the CDR3 cannot be placed on it with certainty; the CDR3 is given as TCRdb lists it. The chain employs TRBV2 and TRBJ1-6. The CDR3 is 13 amino acids in total, end residues counted. CDR1 and CDR2 from the germline V gene are SNHLY and FYNNEI. CDR3 in amino acids: CASSELSGGNIRV.

CDR3 sequence (DNA): TGTGCCAGCAGCCTCCGACAGCAGTATGGCTACACCTTC. It is translated as CASSLRQQYGYTF. The chain has TRBV7-2 and TRBJ1-2, with D tentatively TRBD1 (5 bases). Germline V gene lookup returns CDR1 SGHTA and CDR2 FQGNSA. The CDR3 covers 13 residues. The germline V and J ends were trimmed by 5 bases and 5 bases, with 12 bases remaining between them.

This chain uses TRBV19 with TRBJ1-2; D call uncertain. V lost 5 bases, J lost 1 base, and 14 bases lay in between. Germline assignment: CDR1 LNHDA and CDR2 SQIVND (reference sequence). The CDR3 length is 15 residues. The DNA for the CDR3 is TGTGCCAGTAGTGTTGACCCGAGGGTTAACTATGGCTACACCTTC. This encodes CASSVDPRVNYGYTF. Combining the CDR3 with reference TRBV19 and TRBJ1-2 gives the whole variable domain DGGITQSPKYLFRKEGQNVTLSCEQNLNHDAMYWYRQDPGQGLRLIYYSQIVNDFQKGDIAEGYSVSREKKESFPLTVTSAQKNPTAFYLCASSVDPRVNYGYTFGSGTRLTVV.

This clone was seen just once. The chain uses TRBV4-1 and TRBJ1-6; 9 positions agree with TRBD1. Looked up from germline, CDR1 is MGHRA and CDR2 is YSYEKL. Trimming at V came to 0 bases and at J to 11 bases, leaving 5 bases not matched to a gene. The CDR3 consists of 15 residues. The CDR3 reads CASSQEGQGETPLHF. The CDR3 DNA reads as TGCGCCAGCAGCCAAGAGGGACAGGGAGAGACACCCCTCCACTTT.